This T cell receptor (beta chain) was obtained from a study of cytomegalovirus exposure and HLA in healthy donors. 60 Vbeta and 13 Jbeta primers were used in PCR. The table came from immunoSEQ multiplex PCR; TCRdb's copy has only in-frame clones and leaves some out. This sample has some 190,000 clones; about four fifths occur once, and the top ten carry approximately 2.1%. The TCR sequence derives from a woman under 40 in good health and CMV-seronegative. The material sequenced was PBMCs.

DNA for the CDR3: TGCGCCAGCAGCTTAACCGGGACAGGGGGCTACGAGCAGTACTTC. Protein sequence: CASSLTGTGGYEQYF. This sequence joins TRBV5-1 and TRBJ2-7; 11 nucleotides agree with TRBD1. After removal of 2 bases from V and 3 bases from J, the junction contained 4 bases not matched to a gene. The CDR3 extends over 15 amino acids. CDR1 and CDR2 (germline): SGHRS, YFSETQ.